Sequencing of this TCR beta chain was carried out in a study of regulatory T cells in long-lasting Graves disease. Study information: Recently diagnosed Graves' patients had received antithyroid drugs for under 3 months.

Time point denoted: newly diagnosed GD, antithyroid drugs for less than 3 months. Scientists built the TCR library using RNA that was extracted from PBMCs. Building the TCR beta libraries relied on iRepertoire HTBI primers, and CDR3 regions underwent Arm-PCR. As originally analysed: Identification of gene segments yielded over 60 TRBV and 14 TRBJ across samples. TCRdb reprocessed the multiplex PCR reads via MiXCR and lists one record per CDR3 protein. TCRdb's processing, not the study's, gives the V and J calls here. The table includes about 350,000 distinct CDR3 sequences, under 20% detected once. Germline CDR1 ENHRY, CDR2 SYGVKD. CDR3 length equals 13 residues. V dropped 6 bases and J dropped 3 bases, with 11 bases sitting between them. This clonotype was seen ten or more times. These same records also appear under a second study, on T cells in Graves' hyperthyroidism and ophthalmopathy. That work adds: A set of HTBI primers served as the primers for a first-round RT-PCR of the TCR CDR3. It was a median around 6 months before onset that the model predicted ophthalmopathy.

Sequencing was performed on peripheral blood mononuclear cells (PBMCs), taken at new diagnosis, from a patient treated with antithyroid drugs. The TCR originated in a woman aged 18-29 years with Graves disease. The chain employs TRBV10-3 and TRBJ2-5; a weak D match, TRBD2 (6 bases). CDR3 nucleotides: TGTGCCATCAGCGGGAGACTAGAAGAGACCCAGTACTTC. This translates into CAISGRLEETQYF.